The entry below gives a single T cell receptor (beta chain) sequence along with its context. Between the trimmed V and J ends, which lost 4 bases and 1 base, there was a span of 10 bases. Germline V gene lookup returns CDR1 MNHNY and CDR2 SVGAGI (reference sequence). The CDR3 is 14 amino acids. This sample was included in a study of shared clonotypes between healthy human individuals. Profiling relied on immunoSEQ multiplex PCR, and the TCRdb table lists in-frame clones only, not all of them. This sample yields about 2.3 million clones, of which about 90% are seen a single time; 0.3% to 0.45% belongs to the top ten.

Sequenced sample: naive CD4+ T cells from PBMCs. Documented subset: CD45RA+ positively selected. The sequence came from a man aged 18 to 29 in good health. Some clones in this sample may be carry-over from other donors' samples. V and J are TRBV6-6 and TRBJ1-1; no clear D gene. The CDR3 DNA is TGTGCCAGCAGTTCTCCGACGGGGAACACTGAAGCTTTCTTT. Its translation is CASSSPTGNTEAFF.